The entry that follows covers one TCR beta chain sequence. The target of this receptor is not known. No base qualities exist here, and no much larger clone lies one base off it. RNA was extracted using the RNeasy kit, and roughly 0.5 to 1 ug of the RNA was reverse transcribed with random hexamers. TCR beta CDR3 regions were amplified with the immunoSEQ multiplex PCR assay covering 54 Vbeta and 13 Jbeta segments. PCR amplification bias was corrected using a synthetic template baseline for primer optimization and computational correction. The source study handled its data this way. Reads were assigned to V, D and J genes according to IMGT and analyzed in immunoSEQ Analyzer, with only productive sequences retained. Clonality was computed as one minus Shannon entropy normalized by log2 of the number of productive unique sequences. Public and private clones were assessed among the 100 most prevalent clones of each patient and control. A clone was defined as Susac-specific if it was absent from the healthy and MS cohorts, from over 1,000 published viral clones and from other ImmuneACCESS disease sequences. TCRdb cleaned the public reads at Q25 with fastp, built clones with MiXCR and kept in-frame beta chains. Rows are unified per CDR3 protein, each entry keeping the most common DNA and genes. In this record, the V and J calls reflect TCRdb's handling and not the investigators' own analysis. This sample has more than 100,000 distinct CDR3 sequences in its table, and over 90% of those were observed once. 0.25% to 0.3% of the sample is in the top ten clones.

Peripheral blood CD8+ and CD4+ T cells from healthy donors, Susac syndrome patients and multiple sclerosis patients were profiled by high-throughput TCR beta sequencing. Recently defined diagnostic criteria for definite or probable disease were met by the Susac syndrome patients. Bulk CD8+ and CD4+ T cells were purified by magnetic negative isolation, whereas CD8+ TEMRA cells were enriched by FACS. Blood was drawn into EDTA tubes, processed within 24 hours, and PBMCs were isolated by density gradient centrifugation. PBMCs destined for TCR sequencing were cryopreserved in liquid nitrogen and later thawed in a 37 °C water bath. The sorted or isolated CD4+, CD8+ and CD8+ TEMRA cells reached a purity of at least 90%. The sample is drawn from a study of CD8 T cells in Susac syndrome (dated by TCRdb to about 2019). About the study as a whole: Among the sequenced Susac syndrome patients, roughly six had clinically active disease and 8 or 9 were in clinical remission. The study used repertoire sequencing to test whether antigen drove CD8+ T cell activation and differentiation in Susac syndrome. CD8+ T cell repertoire clonality was compared between fewer than 13 healthy donors, approximately 14 Susac syndrome patients and roughly 15 multiple sclerosis patients. At blood withdrawal, Susac syndrome patients were either therapy-naive, taking corticosteroids (in some cases with IVIg as well), or taking IVIg alone.

The paper as a whole reports these results and caveats: Clonal expansion was observed in Susac syndrome CD8+ repertoires, with the highest expansion in CD8+ TEMRA cells and greater expansion in clinically active than in remitting patients. Looking at Susac-specific public clones, the researchers identified 15 to 20 in the total CD8+ repertoire and five or six in the CD8+ TEMRA repertoire. The TCR sequencing and HLA analysis was acknowledged to have included a relatively small number of individuals.

The source material was CD8+ T cells from PBMCs. The TCR sequence derives from a human donor with Susac syndrome.

CDR3 protein: CAWSPQGYEQYF. The DNA sequence follows: TGTGCCTGGAGTCCACAGGGCTACGAGCAGTACTTC. Recombination linked TRBV30 to TRBJ2-7; the best D guess is TRBD1, with 6 bases matching. V is clipped by 2 bases and J by 3 bases, and the sequence between their germline boundaries is 8 bases long. Spanning cysteine to phenylalanine, the CDR3 consists of 12 amino acids. Of the read, only the CDR3 DNA is kept; its 36 bases are in frame from base 1. The germline V gene (reference sequence) provides CDR1 GTSNPN and CDR2 SVGIG.